The clone carrying this T cell receptor beta chain occurred a few times. The antigen is undetermined. Germline-derived CDR1 and CDR2 are MDHEN and SYDVKM. Trimming removed 7 bases from V and 2 bases from J, with 19 bases in between. This CDR3 comprises 16 residues. The record originates from a study of T-cell memory formation after mild COVID-19. TCRdb recomputed calls from the 5' RACE reads with MiXCR, one row per CDR3 protein. There are roughly 300,000 distinct CDR3 sequences in the sample; approximately 7.6% occur only once, and 22% lies in the top ten. The study's findings and limits: Clones that shrank (day 15 to 85) were balanced CD4/CD8, whereas later expanders leaned CD4+. Clones from the second wave (peaking day 37) had unconfirmed SARS-CoV-2 specificity. For contracting clones, CD4+ ones sat mainly in CM and EM, CD8+ in EMRA.

This clonotype originated in a man between 18 and 29 years old who had mild COVID-19 (a few samples of this study predate the infection). Cell type and time point are not known. Sequencing input: PBMCs or a T cell subset sorted from them (not recorded which). The chain joins TRBV28 to TRBJ2-3; possible D gene TRBD2, 5 bases. The DNA of the CDR3 is TGTGCCAGCATCCTTCGGGGAACAACACACACAGATACGCAGTATTTT. Translation gives CASILRGTTHTDTQYF.